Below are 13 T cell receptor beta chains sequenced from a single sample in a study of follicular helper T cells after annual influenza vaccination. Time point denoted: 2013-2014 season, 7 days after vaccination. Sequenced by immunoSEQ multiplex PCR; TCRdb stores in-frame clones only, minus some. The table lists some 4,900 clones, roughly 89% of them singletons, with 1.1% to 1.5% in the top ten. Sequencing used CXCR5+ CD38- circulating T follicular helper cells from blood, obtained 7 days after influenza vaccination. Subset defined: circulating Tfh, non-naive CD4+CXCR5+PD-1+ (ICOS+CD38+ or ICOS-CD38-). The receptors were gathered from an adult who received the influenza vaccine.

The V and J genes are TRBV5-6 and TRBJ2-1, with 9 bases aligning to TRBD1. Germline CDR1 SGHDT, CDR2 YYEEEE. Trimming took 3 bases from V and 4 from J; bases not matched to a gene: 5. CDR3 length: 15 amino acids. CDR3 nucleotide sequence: TGTGCCAGCAGCTACAAGGACAGGGGTTACAATGAGCAGTTCTTC. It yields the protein CASSYKDRGYNEQFF.

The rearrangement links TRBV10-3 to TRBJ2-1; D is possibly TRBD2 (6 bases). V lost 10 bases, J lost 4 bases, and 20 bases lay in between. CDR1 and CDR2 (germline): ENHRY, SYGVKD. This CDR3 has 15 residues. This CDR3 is CATQPLAVIYNEQFF. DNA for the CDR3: TGTGCCACACAGCCTTTAGCGGTTATTTACAATGAGCAGTTCTTC.

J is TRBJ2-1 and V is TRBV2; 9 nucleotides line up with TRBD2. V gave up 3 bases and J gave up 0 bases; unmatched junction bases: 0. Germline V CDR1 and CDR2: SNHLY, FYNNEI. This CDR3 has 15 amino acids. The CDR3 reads CASSDSGSSYNEQFF. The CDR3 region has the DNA TGTGCCAGCAGTGATAGCGGGAGCTCCTACAATGAGCAGTTCTTC.

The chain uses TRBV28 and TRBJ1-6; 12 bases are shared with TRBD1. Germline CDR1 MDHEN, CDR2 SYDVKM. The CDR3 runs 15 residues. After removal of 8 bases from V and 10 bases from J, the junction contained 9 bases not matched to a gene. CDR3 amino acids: CASRSTGTGGSPLHF. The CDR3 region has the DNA TGTGCCAGCCGATCAACCGGGACAGGGGGCTCACCCCTCCACTTT.

The CDR3 protein is CASSGGGASAGGSPLHF. Here the CDR3 DNA reads TGTGCCAGCAGTGGGGGGGGCGCATCGGCCGGGGGTTCACCCCTCCACTTT. This chain uses TRBV2 with TRBJ1-6, with D tentatively TRBD1 (6 bases). The V end lost 4 bases, the J end lost 9 bases, and 22 bases lay between the germline ends. This CDR3 region has 17 residues. Germline V gene data show CDR1 as SNHLY and CDR2 as FYNNEI. Using reference TRBV2 and TRBJ1-6 for the parts outside the CDR3, the full variable domain is EPEVTQTPSHQVTQMGQEVILRCVPISNHLYFYWYRQILGQKVEFLVSFYNNEISEKSEIFDDQFSVERPDGSNFTLKIRSTKLEDSAMYFCASSGGGASAGGSPLHFGNGTRLTVT.

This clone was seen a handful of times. The CDR3, as DNA: TGTGCCAGCAGCTTGGGACAGGGTTCCCACGAGCAGTACTTC. Translated: CASSLGQGSHEQYF. The V gene is TRBV11-3, the J gene TRBJ2-7, with 9 bases aligning to TRBD1. The trim removed 3 bases at V and 5 bases at J, leaving 5 bases unmatched. The CDR3 contains 14 residues. Looked up from germline, CDR1 is SGHNT and CDR2 is YENEEA.

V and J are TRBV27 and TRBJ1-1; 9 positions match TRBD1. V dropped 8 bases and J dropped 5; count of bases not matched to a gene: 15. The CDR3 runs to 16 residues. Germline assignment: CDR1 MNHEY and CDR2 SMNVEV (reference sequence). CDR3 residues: CASVVSGTGFSTEAFF. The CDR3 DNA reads TGTGCCAGCGTCGTCTCCGGGACAGGGTTCAGTACTGAAGCTTTCTTT.

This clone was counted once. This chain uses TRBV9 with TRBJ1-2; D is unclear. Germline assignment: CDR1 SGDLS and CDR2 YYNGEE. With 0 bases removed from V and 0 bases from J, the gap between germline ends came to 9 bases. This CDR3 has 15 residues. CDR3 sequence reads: CASSVDPTSNYGYTF. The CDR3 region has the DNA TGTGCCAGCAGCGTAGACCCTACTTCTAACTATGGCTACACCTTC. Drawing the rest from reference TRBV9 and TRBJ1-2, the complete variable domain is DSGVTQTPKHLITATGQRVTLRCSPRSGDLSVYWYQQSLDQGLQFLIQYYNGEERAKGNILERFSAQQFPDLHSELNLSSLELGDSALYFCASSVDPTSNYGYTFGSGTRLTVV.

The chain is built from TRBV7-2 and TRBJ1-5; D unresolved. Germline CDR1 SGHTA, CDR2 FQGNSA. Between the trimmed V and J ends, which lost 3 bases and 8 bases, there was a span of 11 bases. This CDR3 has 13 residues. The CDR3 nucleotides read TGTGCCAGCAGCTTGACGTCCGGGGAGCCCCAGCATTTT. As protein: CASSLTSGEPQHF.

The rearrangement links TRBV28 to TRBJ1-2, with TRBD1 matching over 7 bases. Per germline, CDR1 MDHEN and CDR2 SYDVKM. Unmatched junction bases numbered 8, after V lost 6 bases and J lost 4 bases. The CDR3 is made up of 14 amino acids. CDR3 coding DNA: TGTGCCAGCAGATTGTCCGGGACAGCCTATGGCTACACCTTC. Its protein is CASRLSGTAYGYTF.

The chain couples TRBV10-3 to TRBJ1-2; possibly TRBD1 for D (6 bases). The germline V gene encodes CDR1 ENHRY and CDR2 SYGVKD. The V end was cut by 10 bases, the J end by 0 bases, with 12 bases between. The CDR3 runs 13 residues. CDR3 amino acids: CASRTETNYGYTF. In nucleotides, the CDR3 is TGTGCCAGCCGGACAGAGACTAACTATGGCTACACCTTC.

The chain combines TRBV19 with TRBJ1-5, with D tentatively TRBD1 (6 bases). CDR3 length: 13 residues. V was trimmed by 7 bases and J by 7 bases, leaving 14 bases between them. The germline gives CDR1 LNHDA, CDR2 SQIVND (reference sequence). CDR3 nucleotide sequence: TGTGCCAGTAAGAGGGACACAGCCCAGCCCCAGCATTTT. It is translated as CASKRDTAQPQHF.

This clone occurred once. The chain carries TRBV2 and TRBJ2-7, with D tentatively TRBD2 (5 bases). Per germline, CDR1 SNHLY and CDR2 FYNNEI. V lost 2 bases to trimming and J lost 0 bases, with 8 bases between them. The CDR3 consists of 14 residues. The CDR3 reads CASSESGSSYEQYF. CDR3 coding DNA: TGTGCCAGCAGTGAATCGGGAAGCTCCTACGAGCAGTACTTC.